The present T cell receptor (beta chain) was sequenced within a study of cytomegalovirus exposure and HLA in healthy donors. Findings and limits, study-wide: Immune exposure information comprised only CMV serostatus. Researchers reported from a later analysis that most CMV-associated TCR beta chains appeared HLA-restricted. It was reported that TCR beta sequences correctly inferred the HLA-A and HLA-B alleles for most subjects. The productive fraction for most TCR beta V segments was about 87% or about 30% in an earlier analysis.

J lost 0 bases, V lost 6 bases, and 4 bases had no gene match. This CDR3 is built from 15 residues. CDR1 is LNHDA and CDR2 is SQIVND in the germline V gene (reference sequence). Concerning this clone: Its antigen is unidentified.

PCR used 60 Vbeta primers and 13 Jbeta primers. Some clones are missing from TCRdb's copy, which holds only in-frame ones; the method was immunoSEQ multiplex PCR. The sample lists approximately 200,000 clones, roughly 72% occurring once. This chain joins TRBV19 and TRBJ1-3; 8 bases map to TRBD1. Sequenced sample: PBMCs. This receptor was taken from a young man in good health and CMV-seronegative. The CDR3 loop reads CASSPGQVSGNTIYF. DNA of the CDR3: TGTGCCAGTAGCCCGGGACAGGTCTCTGGAAACACCATATATTTT.